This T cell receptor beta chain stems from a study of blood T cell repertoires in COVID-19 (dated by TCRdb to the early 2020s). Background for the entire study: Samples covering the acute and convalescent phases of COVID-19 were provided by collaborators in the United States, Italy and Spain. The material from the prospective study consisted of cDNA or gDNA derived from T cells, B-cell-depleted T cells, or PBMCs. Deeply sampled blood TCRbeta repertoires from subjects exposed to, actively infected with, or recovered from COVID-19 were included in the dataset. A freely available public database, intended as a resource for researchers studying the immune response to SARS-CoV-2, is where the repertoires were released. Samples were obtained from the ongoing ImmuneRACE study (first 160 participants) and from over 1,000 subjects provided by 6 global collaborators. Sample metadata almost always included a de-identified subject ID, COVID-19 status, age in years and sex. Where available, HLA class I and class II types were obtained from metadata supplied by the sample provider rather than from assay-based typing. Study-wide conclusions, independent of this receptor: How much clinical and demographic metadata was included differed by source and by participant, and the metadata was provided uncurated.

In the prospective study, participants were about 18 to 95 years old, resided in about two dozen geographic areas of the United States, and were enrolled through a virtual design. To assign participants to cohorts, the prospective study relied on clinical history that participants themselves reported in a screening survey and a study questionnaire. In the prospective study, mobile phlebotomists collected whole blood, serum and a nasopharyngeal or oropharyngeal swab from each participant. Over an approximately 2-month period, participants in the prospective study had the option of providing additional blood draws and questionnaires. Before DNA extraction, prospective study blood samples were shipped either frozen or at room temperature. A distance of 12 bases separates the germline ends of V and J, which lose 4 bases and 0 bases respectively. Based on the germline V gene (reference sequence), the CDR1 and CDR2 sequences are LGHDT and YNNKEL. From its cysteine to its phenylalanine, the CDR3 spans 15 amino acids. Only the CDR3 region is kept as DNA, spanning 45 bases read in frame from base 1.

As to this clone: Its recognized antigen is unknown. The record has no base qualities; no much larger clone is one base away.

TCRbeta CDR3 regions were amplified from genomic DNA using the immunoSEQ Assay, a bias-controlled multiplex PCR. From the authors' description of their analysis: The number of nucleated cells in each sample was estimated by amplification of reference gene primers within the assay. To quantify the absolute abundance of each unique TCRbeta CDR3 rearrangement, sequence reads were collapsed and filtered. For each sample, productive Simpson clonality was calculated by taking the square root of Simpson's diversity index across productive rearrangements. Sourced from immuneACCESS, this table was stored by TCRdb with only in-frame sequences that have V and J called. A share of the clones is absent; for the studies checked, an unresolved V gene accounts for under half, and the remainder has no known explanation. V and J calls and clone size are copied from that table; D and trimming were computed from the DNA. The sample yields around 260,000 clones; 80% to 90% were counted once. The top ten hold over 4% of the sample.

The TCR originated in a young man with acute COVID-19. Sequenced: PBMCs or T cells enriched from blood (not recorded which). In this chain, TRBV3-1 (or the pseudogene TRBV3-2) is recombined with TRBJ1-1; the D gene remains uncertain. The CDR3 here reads CASSRRPRMNTEAFF. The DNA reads TGTGCCAGCAGCCGGCGGCCGCGGATGAACACTGAAGCTTTCTTT.